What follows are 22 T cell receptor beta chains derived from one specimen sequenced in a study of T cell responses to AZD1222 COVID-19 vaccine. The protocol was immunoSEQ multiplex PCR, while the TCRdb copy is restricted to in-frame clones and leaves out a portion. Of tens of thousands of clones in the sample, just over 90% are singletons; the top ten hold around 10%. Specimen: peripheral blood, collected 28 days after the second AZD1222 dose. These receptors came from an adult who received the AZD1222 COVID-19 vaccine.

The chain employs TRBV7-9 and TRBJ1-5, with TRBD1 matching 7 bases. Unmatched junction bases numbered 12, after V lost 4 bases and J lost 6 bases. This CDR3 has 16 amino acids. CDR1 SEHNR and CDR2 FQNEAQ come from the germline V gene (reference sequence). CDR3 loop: CASSYEGGRGSQPQHF. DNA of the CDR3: TGTGCCAGCAGCTACGAGGGAGGCAGGGGGAGTCAGCCCCAGCATTTT.

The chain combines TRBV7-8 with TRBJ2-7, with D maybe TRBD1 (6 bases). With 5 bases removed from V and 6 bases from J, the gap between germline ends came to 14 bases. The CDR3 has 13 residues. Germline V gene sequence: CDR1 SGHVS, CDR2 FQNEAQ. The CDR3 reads CASSPLTGSEQYF. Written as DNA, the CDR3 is TGTGCCAGCAGCCCACTCACAGGGTCCGAGCAGTACTTC.

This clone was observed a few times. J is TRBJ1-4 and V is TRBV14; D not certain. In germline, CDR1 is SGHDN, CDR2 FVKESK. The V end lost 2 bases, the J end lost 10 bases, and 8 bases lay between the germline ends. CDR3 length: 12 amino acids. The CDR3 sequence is CASSQHPGKLFF. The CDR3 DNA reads TGTGCCAGCAGCCAACACCCTGGAAAACTGTTTTTT.

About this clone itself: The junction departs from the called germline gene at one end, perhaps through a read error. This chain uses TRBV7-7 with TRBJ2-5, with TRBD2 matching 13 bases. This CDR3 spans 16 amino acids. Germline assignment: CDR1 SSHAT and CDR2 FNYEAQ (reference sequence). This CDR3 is CASSLGGLAGKETQYF. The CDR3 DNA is TGTGCTAGCAGCTTAGGGGGACTAGCGGGGAAAGAGACCCAGTACTTC. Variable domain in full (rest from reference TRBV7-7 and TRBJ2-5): GAGVSQSPRYKVTKRGQDVTLRCDPISSHATLYWYQQALGQGPEFLTYFNYEAQPDKSGLPSDRFSAERPEGSISTLTIQRTEQRDSAMYRCASSLGGLAGKETQYFGPGTRLLVL.

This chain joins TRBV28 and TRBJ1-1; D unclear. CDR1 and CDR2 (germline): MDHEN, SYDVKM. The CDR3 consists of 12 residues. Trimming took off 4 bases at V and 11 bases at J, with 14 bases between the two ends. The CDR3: CASSSVGSLAFF. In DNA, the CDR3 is TGTGCCAGCAGTTCGGTGGGGAGTTTGGCTTTCTTT.

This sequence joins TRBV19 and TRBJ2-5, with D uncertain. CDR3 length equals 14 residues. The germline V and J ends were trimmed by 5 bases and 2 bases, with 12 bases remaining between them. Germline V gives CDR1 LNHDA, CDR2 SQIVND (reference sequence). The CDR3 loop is CASSLAARQETQYF. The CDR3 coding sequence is TGTGCCAGTAGTTTGGCAGCGAGACAAGAGACCCAGTACTTC.

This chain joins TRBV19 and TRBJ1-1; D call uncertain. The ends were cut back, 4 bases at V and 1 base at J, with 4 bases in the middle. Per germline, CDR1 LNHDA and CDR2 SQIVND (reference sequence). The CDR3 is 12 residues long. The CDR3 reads CASSTGNTEAFF. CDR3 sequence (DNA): TGTGCCAGTAGTACCGGGAACACTGAAGCTTTCTTT.

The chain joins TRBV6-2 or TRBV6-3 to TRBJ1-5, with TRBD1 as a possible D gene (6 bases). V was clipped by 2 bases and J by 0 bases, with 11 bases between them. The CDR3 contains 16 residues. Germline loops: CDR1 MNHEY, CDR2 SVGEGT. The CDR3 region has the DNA TGTGCCAGCAGTTACGGGACACCTTATAGCAATCAGCCCCAGCATTTT. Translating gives CASSYGTPYSNQPQHF.

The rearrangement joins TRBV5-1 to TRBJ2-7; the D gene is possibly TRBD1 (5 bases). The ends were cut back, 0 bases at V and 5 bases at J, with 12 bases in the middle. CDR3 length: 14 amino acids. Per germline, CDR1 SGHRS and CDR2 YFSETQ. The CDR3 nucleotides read TGCGCCAGCAGCTTGGAGGGGAATTCCCACGAGCAGTACTTC. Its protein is CASSLEGNSHEQYF.

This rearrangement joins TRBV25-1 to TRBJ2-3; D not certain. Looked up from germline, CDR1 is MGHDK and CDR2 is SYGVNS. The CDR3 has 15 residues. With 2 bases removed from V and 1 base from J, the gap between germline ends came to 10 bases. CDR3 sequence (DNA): TGTGCCAGCAGTGAACGGCTAGGTGGCACAGATACGCAGTATTTT. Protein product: CASSERLGGTDTQYF.

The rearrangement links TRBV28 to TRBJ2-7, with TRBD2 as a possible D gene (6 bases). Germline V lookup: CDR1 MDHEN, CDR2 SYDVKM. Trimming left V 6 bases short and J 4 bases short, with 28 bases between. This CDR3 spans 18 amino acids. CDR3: CASSQISLAFRALYEQYF. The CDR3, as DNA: TGTGCCAGCAGCCAAATATCACTAGCTTTCCGAGCATTATACGAGCAGTACTTC.

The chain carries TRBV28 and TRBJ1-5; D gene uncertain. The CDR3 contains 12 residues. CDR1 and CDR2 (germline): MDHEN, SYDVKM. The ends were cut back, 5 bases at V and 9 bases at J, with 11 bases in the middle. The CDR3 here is CASSLLRGPQHF. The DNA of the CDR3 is TGTGCCAGCAGTCTCCTTCGGGGGCCCCAGCATTTT.

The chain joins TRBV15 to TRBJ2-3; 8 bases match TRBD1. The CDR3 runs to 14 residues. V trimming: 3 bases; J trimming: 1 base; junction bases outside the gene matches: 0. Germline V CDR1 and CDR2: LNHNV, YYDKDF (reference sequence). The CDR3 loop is CATSRGQGTDTQYF. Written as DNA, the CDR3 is TGTGCCACCAGCAGGGGACAGGGCACAGATACGCAGTATTTT. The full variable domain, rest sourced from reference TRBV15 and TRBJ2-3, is DAMVIQNPRYQVTQFGKPVTLSCSQTLNHNVMYWYQQKSSQAPKLLFHYYDKDFNNEADTPDNFQSRRPNTSFCFLDIRSPGLGDTAMYLCATSRGQGTDTQYFGPGTRLTVL.

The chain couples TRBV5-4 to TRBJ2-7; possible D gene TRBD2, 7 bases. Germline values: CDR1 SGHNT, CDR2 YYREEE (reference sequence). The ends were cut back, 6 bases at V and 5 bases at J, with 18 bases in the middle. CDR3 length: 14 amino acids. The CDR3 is CASMRGPDSHEQYF. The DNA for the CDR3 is TGTGCCAGCATGCGGGGGCCAGACAGTCACGAGCAGTACTTC.

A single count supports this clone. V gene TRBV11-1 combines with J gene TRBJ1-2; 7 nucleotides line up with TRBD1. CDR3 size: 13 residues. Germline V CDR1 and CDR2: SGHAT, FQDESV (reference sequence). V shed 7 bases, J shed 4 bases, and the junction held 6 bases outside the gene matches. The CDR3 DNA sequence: TGTGCCAGCACATGGCAGGGGGGCTATGGCTACACCTTC. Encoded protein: CASTWQGGYGYTF.

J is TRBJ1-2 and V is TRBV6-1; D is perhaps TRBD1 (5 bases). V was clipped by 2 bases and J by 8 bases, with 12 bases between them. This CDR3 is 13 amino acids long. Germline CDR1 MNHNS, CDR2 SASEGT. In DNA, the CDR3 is TGTGCCAGCAGTGAACAGGGTCTGGGGGGCTACACCTTC. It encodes CASSEQGLGGYTF.

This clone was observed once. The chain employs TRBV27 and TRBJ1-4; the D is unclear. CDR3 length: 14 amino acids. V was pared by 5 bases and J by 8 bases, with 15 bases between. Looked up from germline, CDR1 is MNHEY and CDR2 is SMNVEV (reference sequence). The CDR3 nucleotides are TGTGCCAGCAGTGGCCGCGACAATCGGGAAAAACTGTTTTTT. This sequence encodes CASSGRDNREKLFF.

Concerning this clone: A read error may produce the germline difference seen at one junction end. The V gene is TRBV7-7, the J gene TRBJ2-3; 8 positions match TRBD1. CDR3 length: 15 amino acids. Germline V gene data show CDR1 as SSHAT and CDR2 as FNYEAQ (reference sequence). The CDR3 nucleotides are TGTGCTAGCAGTCCAGACAGGGGTGGAACAGATACGCAGTATTTT. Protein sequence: CASSPDRGGTDTQYF.

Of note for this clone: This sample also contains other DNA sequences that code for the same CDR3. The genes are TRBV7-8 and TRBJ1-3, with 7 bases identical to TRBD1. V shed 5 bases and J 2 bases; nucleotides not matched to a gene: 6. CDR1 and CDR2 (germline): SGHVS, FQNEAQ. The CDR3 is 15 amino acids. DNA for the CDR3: TGTGCCAGCAGCGAGGGACAGCACACTGGAAACACCATATATTTT. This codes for CASSEGQHTGNTIYF.

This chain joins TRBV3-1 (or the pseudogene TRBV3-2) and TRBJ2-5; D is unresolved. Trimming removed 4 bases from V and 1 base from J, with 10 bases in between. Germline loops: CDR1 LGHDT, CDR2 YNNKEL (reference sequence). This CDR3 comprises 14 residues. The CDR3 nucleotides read TGTGCCAGCAGCCGCCTAGGGCCCCAAGAGACCCAGTACTTC. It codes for CASSRLGPQETQYF.

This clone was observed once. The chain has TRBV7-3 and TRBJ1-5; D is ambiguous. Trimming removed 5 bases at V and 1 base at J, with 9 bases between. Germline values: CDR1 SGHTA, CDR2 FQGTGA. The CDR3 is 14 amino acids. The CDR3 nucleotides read TGTGCCAGCAGCCTACACGGGAGCAATCAGCCCCAGCATTTT. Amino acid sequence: CASSLHGSNQPQHF.

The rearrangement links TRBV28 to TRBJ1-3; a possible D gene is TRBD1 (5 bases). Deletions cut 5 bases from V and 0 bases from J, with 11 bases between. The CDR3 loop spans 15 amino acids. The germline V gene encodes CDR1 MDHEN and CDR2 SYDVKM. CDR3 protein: CASSPAGGSGNTIYF. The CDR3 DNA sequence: TGTGCCAGCAGTCCCGCGGGGGGCTCTGGAAACACCATATATTTT.